The rows below give T cell receptor beta chains drawn from one sample of a study of T cells in Graves' hyperthyroidism and ophthalmopathy. TCRdb reprocessed the multiplex PCR reads via MiXCR and lists one record per CDR3 protein. Of fewer than 800,000 distinct CDR3 sequences in the sample, 16% were seen once. The sequencing input was blood. The receptor set was obtained from a man between 18 and 29 years old with Graves' hyperthyroidism. The CDR3 runs from the conserved cysteine through the conserved F or W. A D gene is named only where the DNA matches it firmly. Size is stated for part of the rows, as once, few or many counts, or as a class when the clone is expanded.

v_call: TRBV7-2
j_call: TRBJ2-5
clone_size: few
d_call: .
cdr3_aa: CASSRQRTVSTQYF
cdr3_nt: TGTGCCAGCAGCCGACAACGGACAGTTTCGACCCAGTACTTC

v_call: TRBV4-1
j_call: TRBJ2-7
clone_size: many
d_call: .
cdr3_aa: CASSQEITLSYEQYF
cdr3_nt: TGCGCCAGCAGCCAAGAGATCACCCTATCCTACGAGCAGTACTTC

v_call: TRBV29-1
j_call: TRBJ2-2
clone_size: many
d_call: .
cdr3_aa: CSVVPRGNTGELFF
cdr3_nt: TGCAGCGTTGTGCCCAGGGGGAACACCGGGGAGCTGTTTTTT

v_call: TRBV11-2
j_call: TRBJ2-3
clone_size: many
d_call: .
cdr3_aa: CASSAILRGDTQYF
cdr3_nt: TGTGCCAGCAGCGCCATCCTCCGGGGAGATACGCAGTATTTT

v_call: TRBV6-5
j_call: TRBJ2-1
clone_size: few
d_call: .
cdr3_aa: CASSYIIGGREQFF
cdr3_nt: TGTGCCAGCAGTTACATAATCGGGGGTCGTGAGCAGTTCTTC

v_call: TRBV12-5
j_call: TRBJ2-1
clone_size: many
d_call: TRBD1
cdr3_aa: CASGLTPTGTDSYNEQFF
cdr3_nt: TGTGCTAGTGGTTTGACTCCTACCGGGACAGACTCCTACAATGAGCAGTTCTTC

v_call: TRBV6-6
j_call: TRBJ2-4
clone_size: few
d_call: TRBD2
cdr3_aa: CASSYSGGDKNIQYF
cdr3_nt: TGTGCCAGCAGTTACTCCGGGGGGGACAAAAACATTCAGTACTTC

v_call: TRBV29-1
j_call: TRBJ2-7
clone_size: many
d_call: TRBD1
cdr3_aa: CSVWGGTGVPNPYEQYF
cdr3_nt: TGCAGCGTTTGGGGTGGGACAGGAGTGCCGAATCCCTACGAGCAGTACTTC

v_call: TRBV7-2
j_call: TRBJ2-3
clone_size: many
d_call: .
cdr3_aa: CASSFTRATDTQYF
cdr3_nt: TGTGCCAGCAGCTTCACCAGGGCGACAGATACGCAGTATTTT

v_call: TRBV28
j_call: TRBJ2-1
clone_size: many
d_call: TRBD2
cdr3_aa: CASSKSGRYYNKQFF
cdr3_nt: TGTGCCAGCAGCAAAAGCGGGAGGTACTACAATAAGCAGTTCTTC

v_call: TRBV11-1
j_call: TRBJ2-2
clone_size: .
d_call: TRBD2
cdr3_aa: CASSLELAGGPNTGELFF
cdr3_nt: TGTGCCAGCAGCTTAGAACTAGCGGGAGGGCCAAACACCGGGGAGCTGTTTTTT

v_call: TRBV27
j_call: TRBJ2-3
clone_size: many
d_call: TRBD2
cdr3_aa: CASSLRLAGAPDTQYF
cdr3_nt: TGTGCCAGCAGTTTACGGCTAGCGGGAGCTCCAGATACGCAGTATTTT

v_call: TRBV27
j_call: TRBJ2-7
clone_size: many
d_call: TRBD2
cdr3_aa: CASSLSGSGNEQYF
cdr3_nt: TGTGCCAGCAGTTTAAGCGGGAGCGGAAACGAGCAGTACTTC

v_call: TRBV7-3
j_call: TRBJ2-3
clone_size: .
d_call: .
cdr3_aa: CASSLYGTSSTDTQYF
cdr3_nt: TGTGCCAGCAGCCTCTATGGGACTTCTAGCACAGATACGCAGTATTTT

v_call: TRBV20-1
j_call: TRBJ1-4
clone_size: .
d_call: .
cdr3_aa: CSARPTGVGEKLFF
cdr3_nt: TGCAGTGCTAGACCCACCGGGGTGGGTGAAAAACTGTTTTTT

v_call: TRBV6-2/TRBV6-3
j_call: TRBJ2-7
clone_size: once
d_call: TRBD1
cdr3_aa: CASSGKQGWFYEQYF
cdr3_nt: TGTGCCAGCAGTGGTAAACAGGGGTGGTTCTACGAGCAGTACTTC

v_call: TRBV18
j_call: TRBJ1-1
clone_size: few
d_call: .
cdr3_aa: CASSIKSHTEWNTEAFF
cdr3_nt: TGTGCCAGCTCAATAAAATCGCATACTGAATGGAACACTGAAGCTTTCTTT

v_call: TRBV12-3/TRBV12-4
j_call: TRBJ2-1
clone_size: many
d_call: .
cdr3_aa: CASSPSVDTMGVSYNEQFF
cdr3_nt: TGTGCCAGCAGCCCCTCCGTCGACACGATGGGAGTCTCCTACAATGAGCAGTTCTTC

v_call: TRBV4-2
j_call: TRBJ1-2
clone_size: .
d_call: .
cdr3_aa: CASSQPGTQANGYTF
cdr3_nt: TGTGCCAGCAGCCAACCGGGAACCCAGGCAAATGGCTACACCTTC

v_call: TRBV3-1
j_call: TRBJ2-7
clone_size: few
d_call: .
cdr3_aa: CASSLGTAGLEQYF
cdr3_nt: TGTGCCAGCAGCCTGGGGACTGCTGGGCTCGAGCAGTACTTC

v_call: TRBV27
j_call: TRBJ2-7
clone_size: few
d_call: TRBD2
cdr3_aa: CASSTGASGGEQYF
cdr3_nt: TGTGCCAGCAGTACGGGGGCCAGCGGGGGCGAGCAGTACTTC

v_call: TRBV7-3
j_call: TRBJ1-1
clone_size: many
d_call: TRBD1
cdr3_aa: CASSSDRLPNTEAFF
cdr3_nt: TGTGCCAGCAGCTCGGACAGGCTGCCGAACACTGAAGCTTTCTTT

v_call: TRBV2
j_call: TRBJ1-4
clone_size: many
d_call: .
cdr3_aa: CASKKGTNEKLFF
cdr3_nt: TGTGCCAGCAAAAAGGGAACTAATGAAAAACTGTTTTTT

v_call: TRBV7-9
j_call: TRBJ2-7
clone_size: .
d_call: TRBD2
cdr3_aa: CASSLDAGTSGSYEQYF
cdr3_nt: TGTGCCAGCAGCCTAGATGCCGGGACTAGCGGGAGCTACGAGCAGTACTTC

v_call: TRBV12-3/TRBV12-4
j_call: TRBJ2-5
clone_size: few
d_call: .
cdr3_aa: CATKSGLQETQYF
cdr3_nt: TGTGCCACCAAGAGCGGGCTCCAAGAGACCCAGTACTTC

v_call: TRBV27
j_call: TRBJ2-5
clone_size: .
d_call: TRBD2
cdr3_aa: CASSRLAGVRETQYF
cdr3_nt: TGTGCCAGCAGCCGACTAGCGGGAGTAAGAGAGACCCAGTACTTC

v_call: TRBV7-3
j_call: TRBJ1-3
clone_size: .
d_call: TRBD1
cdr3_aa: CASSPGGGSSGNTIYF
cdr3_nt: TGTGCCAGCAGCCCGGGAGGGGGCTCTTCAGGAAACACCATATATTTT

v_call: TRBV29-1
j_call: TRBJ2-3
clone_size: .
d_call: TRBD2
cdr3_aa: CSVELTGGPYTQYF
cdr3_nt: TGCAGCGTTGAATTGACGGGAGGGCCATATACGCAGTATTTT

v_call: TRBV11-2
j_call: TRBJ2-7
clone_size: few
d_call: .
cdr3_aa: CASSLAHGSDYEQYF
cdr3_nt: TGTGCCAGCAGCTTAGCCCACGGGAGTGATTACGAGCAGTACTTC

v_call: TRBV9
j_call: TRBJ2-5
clone_size: many
d_call: .
cdr3_aa: CASSSGLQETQYF
cdr3_nt: TGTGCCAGCAGCTCTGGACTACAAGAGACCCAGTACTTC

v_call: TRBV5-1
j_call: TRBJ1-1
clone_size: many
d_call: .
cdr3_aa: CASRGNGGNTEAFF
cdr3_nt: TGCGCCAGCAGAGGAAACGGGGGGAACACTGAAGCTTTCTTT

v_call: TRBV20-1
j_call: TRBJ2-1
clone_size: many
d_call: TRBD2
cdr3_aa: CSAGGLAGADNEQFF
cdr3_nt: TGCAGCGCCGGCGGGCTAGCGGGCGCCGACAATGAGCAGTTCTTC

v_call: TRBV7-9
j_call: TRBJ2-7
clone_size: .
d_call: .
cdr3_aa: CASSLLAYDSYEQYF
cdr3_nt: TGTGCCAGCAGCCTACTCGCCTACGACTCCTACGAGCAGTACTTC

v_call: TRBV28
j_call: TRBJ2-7
clone_size: many
d_call: TRBD1
cdr3_aa: CASSVTGARHEQYF
cdr3_nt: TGTGCCAGCAGTGTCACAGGGGCTCGTCACGAGCAGTACTTC

v_call: TRBV12-3/TRBV12-4
j_call: TRBJ1-3
clone_size: few
d_call: TRBD1
cdr3_aa: CASSPGTAKPISGNTIYF
cdr3_nt: TGTGCCAGCAGTCCCGGGACAGCGAAACCCATCTCTGGAAACACCATATATTTT

v_call: TRBV30
j_call: TRBJ2-1
clone_size: few
d_call: TRBD2
cdr3_aa: CAWSDSFLAGIGDEQFF
cdr3_nt: TGTGCCTGGAGTGATAGTTTTCTAGCGGGTATCGGGGATGAGCAGTTCTTC

v_call: TRBV20-1
j_call: TRBJ2-7
clone_size: .
d_call: TRBD2
cdr3_aa: CSARGTSGASLWYEQYF
cdr3_nt: TGCAGTGCTAGAGGAACGAGCGGGGCCTCCCTTTGGTACGAGCAGTACTTC

v_call: TRBV7-9
j_call: TRBJ2-5
clone_size: many
d_call: TRBD1
cdr3_aa: CASSRQGAGETQYF
cdr3_nt: TGTGCCAGCAGTCGACAGGGGGCCGGAGAGACCCAGTACTTC

v_call: TRBV6-5
j_call: TRBJ2-5
clone_size: many
d_call: TRBD2
cdr3_aa: CASSYTSGSGETQYF
cdr3_nt: TGTGCCAGCAGTTACACTAGCGGGAGTGGCGAGACCCAGTACTTC

v_call: TRBV12-3/TRBV12-4
j_call: TRBJ2-1
clone_size: .
d_call: .
cdr3_aa: CASRQANEQFF
cdr3_nt: TGTGCCAGCAGACAAGCAAATGAGCAGTTCTTC

v_call: TRBV3-1
j_call: TRBJ2-3
clone_size: many
d_call: .
cdr3_aa: CASSPGLRTQYF
cdr3_nt: TGTGCCAGCAGCCCTGGACTGAGGACGCAGTATTTT

v_call: TRBV6-6
j_call: TRBJ2-5
clone_size: .
d_call: .
cdr3_aa: CASSYSGGMGETQYF
cdr3_nt: TGTGCCAGCAGTTACTCCGGTGGGATGGGAGAGACCCAGTACTTC

v_call: TRBV27
j_call: TRBJ2-3
clone_size: many
d_call: TRBD2
cdr3_aa: CASSTGTSGRNTQYF
cdr3_nt: TGTGCCAGCAGCACCGGGACTAGCGGGAGGAATACGCAGTATTTT

v_call: TRBV28
j_call: TRBJ2-5
clone_size: many
d_call: TRBD1
cdr3_aa: CASSIPGQGGQYF
cdr3_nt: TGTGCCAGCAGTATCCCGGGACAGGGTGGTCAGTACTTC

v_call: TRBV30
j_call: TRBJ2-1
clone_size: few
d_call: TRBD1
cdr3_aa: CAWSMGTGGLNDEQFF
cdr3_nt: TGTGCCTGGAGTATGGGGACAGGGGGGTTGAATGATGAGCAGTTCTTC

v_call: TRBV18
j_call: TRBJ2-1
clone_size: many
d_call: TRBD2
cdr3_aa: CASSGNSGPNEQFF
cdr3_nt: TGTGCCAGCTCAGGAAATAGCGGGCCGAATGAGCAGTTCTTC

v_call: TRBV7-2
j_call: TRBJ2-5
clone_size: few
d_call: .
cdr3_aa: CASSLGSWSGETQYF
cdr3_nt: TGTGCCAGCAGCTTAGGGTCCTGGAGCGGAGAGACCCAGTACTTC

v_call: TRBV28
j_call: TRBJ1-6
clone_size: many
d_call: TRBD1
cdr3_aa: CASSPQGGGIDSPLHF
cdr3_nt: TGTGCCAGCAGTCCCCAGGGGGGAGGGATAGATTCACCCCTCCACTTT

v_call: TRBV6-1
j_call: TRBJ1-5
clone_size: few
d_call: .
cdr3_aa: CASSESGTHNQPQHF
cdr3_nt: TGTGCCAGCAGTGAAAGTGGGACTCACAATCAGCCCCAGCATTTT

v_call: TRBV7-8
j_call: TRBJ2-7
clone_size: few
d_call: .
cdr3_aa: CASSDQPYEQYF
cdr3_nt: TGTGCCAGCAGCGACCAACCCTACGAGCAGTACTTC

v_call: TRBV5-1
j_call: TRBJ1-1
clone_size: .
d_call: TRBD1
cdr3_aa: CASNKIPGQGWNEAFF
cdr3_nt: TGCGCCAGCAATAAAATACCGGGACAGGGGTGGAATGAAGCTTTCTTT

v_call: TRBV27
j_call: TRBJ2-3
clone_size: many
d_call: TRBD2
cdr3_aa: CASTPGLAGGRGTDTQYF
cdr3_nt: TGTGCCAGCACCCCGGGGCTAGCGGGAGGGCGAGGCACAGATACGCAGTATTTT

v_call: TRBV18
j_call: TRBJ2-1
clone_size: .
d_call: .
cdr3_aa: CASSPGAPYNEQLF
cdr3_nt: TGTGCCAGCTCACCGGGGGCCCCCTACAATGAGCAGCTCTTC

v_call: TRBV12-3/TRBV12-4
j_call: TRBJ2-7
clone_size: many
d_call: TRBD2
cdr3_aa: CASRPSGTNEQYF
cdr3_nt: TGTGCCAGCAGGCCGAGCGGGACCAACGAGCAGTACTTC

v_call: TRBV12-3/TRBV12-4
j_call: TRBJ2-2
clone_size: .
d_call: .
cdr3_aa: CASSLTPPESNTGELFF
cdr3_nt: TGTGCCAGCAGTTTAACCCCGCCGGAATCGAACACCGGGGAGCTGTTTTTT

v_call: TRBV10-2
j_call: TRBJ1-5
clone_size: .
d_call: .
cdr3_aa: CASSARANSQPQHF
cdr3_nt: TGCGCCAGCAGTGCGCGGGCAAACAGTCAGCCCCAGCATTTT

v_call: TRBV20-1
j_call: TRBJ2-5
clone_size: .
d_call: TRBD1
cdr3_aa: CSAPTPYRDRGGETQYF
cdr3_nt: TGCAGTGCCCCAACTCCTTACCGGGACAGGGGCGGAGAGACCCAGTACTTC

v_call: TRBV28
j_call: TRBJ1-2
clone_size: .
d_call: .
cdr3_aa: CASIGQSSYYGYTF
cdr3_nt: TGTGCCAGCATAGGACAAAGCTCCTATTATGGCTACACCTTC

v_call: TRBV30
j_call: TRBJ2-3
clone_size: once
d_call: .
cdr3_aa: CAWSDPGDTQYF
cdr3_nt: TGTGCCTGGAGTGACCCGGGAGATACGCAGTATTTT